Given below is one T cell receptor (beta chain) in context. Its specificity is not known. The CDR3 contains 16 residues. Germline trimming cut 1 base from V and 2 bases from J; bases unmatched to any gene: 5. The germline gives CDR1 SGHVS, CDR2 FQNEAQ. The data derive from a study of cytomegalovirus exposure and HLA in healthy donors. Notes on the study in general: Among donors in an Asian-associated ancestry cluster, a later analysis reportedly found fewer N-insertions than the roughly 700-donor mean. Earlier analysis yielded a pattern in which most TCR beta V segments were productive about 90% or about 30% of the time. The study recorded 150 to 200 TCR beta chains that were cytomegalovirus-associated.

PCR amplification relied on 60 Vbeta primers (plus 13 Jbeta primers). TCRdb keeps only in-frame clones here, not all; method: immunoSEQ multiplex PCR. The data show 160,000 or so clones, around 76% seen once. Sequencing was carried out using PBMCs. The TCR comes from a man in his forties in good health and CMV-seronegative. V gene TRBV7-8 combines with J gene TRBJ1-5, with 7 bases lining up with TRBD1. The CDR3 region has the DNA TGTGCCAGCAGCTTAGTAATCGGGACAGGCAATCAGCCCCAGCATTTT. Amino acid sequence: CASSLVIGTGNQPQHF.